This T cell receptor (beta chain) appears in the sequencing data of a study of control samples from healthy donors and cancer patients (TCRdb year 2020). On this clone itself: There is no known antigen for this receptor. Base qualities are not at hand, and no much larger clone is one base apart.

The library came from the immunoSEQ multiplex PCR assay. TCRdb took this table from immuneACCESS and kept in-frame rearrangements with V and J called. Such tables lack part of the clones; where checked against another copy, unresolved V genes explain under half of the gap, and the rest is unexplained. For this sample the table gives around 95,000 clones, of which around 85% were detected only once. The ten top clones hold approximately 20% of the sample. Taken from cysteine to phenylalanine, the CDR3 has 12 residues. CDR3 DNA is the only sequence kept; it has 36 bases, read in frame from the first base. The V and J ends are trimmed by 7 bases and 5 bases, leaving 11 bases between them.

This receptor was identified in a man aged 25 to 45 in good health. The sequencing input was blood. The sequence links TRBV12-3 or TRBV12-4 to TRBJ1-2; a tentative D match to TRBD1 spans 6 bases. The CDR3 reads as follows: CASTNTGYGYTF. In nucleotide form, the sequence is TGTGCCAGCACCAATACAGGGTATGGCTACACCTTC.